The 24 T cell receptor beta chains below all came from one sample that was sequenced in a study of T cells in narcolepsy. The data were produced by immunoSEQ multiplex PCR, yet TCRdb's version contains in-frame clones alone and is incomplete. Among 30,000 to 35,000 clones listed, more than 75% were seen once. Sequencing was performed on CD45RA- memory CD4+ T cells from PBMCs. The origin of the receptors is a human donor with narcolepsy.

This chain joins TRBV28 and TRBJ1-1; 8 bases line up with TRBD1. The CDR3 is made up of 17 amino acids. With V trimmed by 1 base and J by 1 base, 8 bases remained unmatched. The germline CDR1 and CDR2 sequences are MDHEN and SYDVKM. The CDR3 loop reads CASSLSTLGTGNTEAFF. Written as DNA, the CDR3 is TGTGCCAGCAGTTTATCGACTCTTGGGACAGGGAACACTGAAGCTTTCTTT.

This chain uses TRBV11-2 with TRBJ2-5; D unresolved. The CDR3 runs to 15 residues. Between the trimmed V and J ends, which lost 3 bases and 1 base, there was a span of 12 bases. In germline, CDR1 is SGHAT, CDR2 FQNNGV. CDR3 sequence reads: CASSFGRKVQETQYF. The CDR3, as DNA: TGTGCCAGCAGCTTCGGCAGGAAGGTCCAAGAGACCCAGTACTTC.

The chain links TRBV28 to TRBJ2-1; 7 bases align to TRBD2. Germline assignment: CDR1 MDHEN and CDR2 SYDVKM. J lost 4 bases, V lost 9 bases, and 15 bases had no gene match. The CDR3 sequence is 16 residues long. The CDR3: CASPPGREMGYNEQFF. In DNA form, the CDR3 reads TGTGCCAGTCCTCCGGGGCGGGAGATGGGATACAATGAGCAGTTCTTC. The complete variable domain, with remaining parts taken from reference TRBV28 and TRBJ2-1, reads DVKVTQSSRYLVKRTGEKVFLECVQDMDHENMFWYRQDPGLGLRLIYFSYDVKMKEKGDIPEGYSVSREKKERFSLILESASTNQTSMYLCASPPGREMGYNEQFFGPGTRLTVL.

V usage is TRBV6-4 and J usage is TRBJ1-1; D is ambiguous. The CDR3 is 13 amino acids. Germline CDR1 reads MRHNA; CDR2 reads SNTAGT. The V and J ends lost 1 base and 2 bases respectively, with 5 bases between them. CDR3 region: CASSDFPNTEAFF. CDR3 sequence (DNA): TGTGCCAGCAGTGACTTTCCCAACACTGAAGCTTTCTTT.

On this clone itself: One end of the junction varies from germline; a read error may be responsible. This sequence joins TRBV4-3 and TRBJ2-2; no clear D gene. CDR3 length: 14 residues. CDR1 is LGHNA and CDR2 is YSLEER in the germline V gene. The CDR3 loop is CASSPQLNAGELFF. The CDR3 region has the DNA TGCGCCAGCAGCCCCCAGCTGAACGCCGGGGAGCTGTTTTTT.

The table lists this clone with a count of one. This rearrangement joins TRBV5-1 to TRBJ1-1, with TRBD1 matching 10 bases. After removal of 4 bases from V and 0 bases from J, the junction contained 6 bases not matched to a gene. The germline CDR1 and CDR2 sequences are SGHRS and YFSETQ. The CDR3 totals 16 residues. The CDR3 region is CASSDRDRGMNTEAFF. In DNA, the CDR3 is TGCGCCAGCAGCGACCGGGACAGGGGTATGAACACTGAAGCTTTCTTT.

The chain combines TRBV19 with TRBJ2-7, with D possibly TRBD1 on 6 matching bases. V shed 3 bases and J shed 2 bases, with 11 bases lying between them. CDR1 is LNHDA, CDR2 SQIVND, per germline (reference sequence). This CDR3 has 14 residues. CDR3 sequence: CASSIRTDTYEQYF. The CDR3 DNA follows: TGTGCCAGTAGTATCCGGACAGATACCTACGAGCAGTACTTC.

The rearrangement uses TRBV7-8 and TRBJ2-2; either TRBD1 or TRBD2 may fit D (5 bases each). This CDR3 comprises 19 residues. Germline V gives CDR1 SGHVS, CDR2 FQNEAQ. V lost 5 bases to trimming and J lost 4 bases, with 26 bases between them. CDR3 bases: TGTGCCAGCAGCGTCCGGGACGCAGGCCGGATAACGGGCACCGGGGAGCTGTTTTTT. This translates into CASSVRDAGRITGTGELFF.

This rearrangement joins TRBV5-4 to TRBJ2-4, with D possibly matching TRBD1 (7 bases). This CDR3 contains 15 residues. Germline V gene lookup returns CDR1 SGHNT and CDR2 YYREEE (reference sequence). V lost 6 bases and J lost 3, with 16 bases in between. CDR3 protein: CASTNTQGGKNIQYF. The CDR3 region has the DNA TGTGCCAGCACCAACACCCAGGGGGGCAAAAACATTCAGTACTTC.

The chain links TRBV18 to TRBJ2-5, with 7 bases matching TRBD2. The CDR3 runs 14 residues. Germline V lookup: CDR1 KGHSH, CDR2 LQKENI. After removal of 0 bases from V and 8 bases from J, the junction contained 6 bases not matched to a gene. The CDR3 here is CASSPPVAGATQYF. DNA for the CDR3: TGTGCCAGCTCACCACCGGTTGCGGGAGCCACCCAGTACTTC. The full variable domain, completed using reference TRBV18 and TRBJ2-5, is NAGVMQNPRHLVRRRGQEARLRCSPMKGHSHVYWYRQLPEEGLKFMVYLQKENIIDESGMPKERFSAEFPKEGPSILRIQQVVRGDSAAYFCASSPPVAGATQYFGPGTRLLVL.

The chain is built from TRBV29-1 and TRBJ1-1; D is uncertain. With 2 bases removed from V and 0 bases from J, the gap between germline ends came to 7 bases. Germline assignment: CDR1 SQVTM and CDR2 ANQGSEA. The CDR3 has 13 residues. CDR3 in amino acids: CSVEHSMNTEAFF. The CDR3 nucleotides are TGCAGCGTTGAACACAGCATGAACACTGAAGCTTTCTTT.

In this sample, this clone turned up a few times. The rearrangement links TRBV7-2 to TRBJ2-7; D is ambiguous. In germline, CDR1 is SGHTA, CDR2 FQGNSA. The CDR3 has 10 amino acids. The V end lost 3 bases, the J end lost 6 bases, and 3 bases lay between the germline ends. Here the CDR3 DNA reads TGTGCCAGCAGCTTTACCGAGCAGTACTTC. This encodes CASSFTEQYF. Combining the CDR3 with reference TRBV7-2 and TRBJ2-7 gives the whole variable domain GAGVSQSPSNKVTEKGKDVELRCDPISGHTALYWYRQSLGQGLEFLIYFQGNSAPDKSGLPSDRFSAERTGGSVSTLTIQRTQQEDSAVYLCASSFTEQYFGPGTRLTVT.

V and J are TRBV11-3 and TRBJ2-5; the match to TRBD2 covers 8 bases. This CDR3 spans 14 amino acids. Germline trimming cut 5 bases from V and 5 bases from J; bases unmatched to any gene: 7. CDR1 and CDR2 from the germline V gene are SGHNT and YENEEA. The CDR3 region is CASSLGSGSETQYF. The CDR3 DNA reads as TGTGCCAGCAGCCTGGGAAGCGGGAGTGAGACCCAGTACTTC.

The chain has TRBV29-1 and TRBJ1-5; TRBD1 might be the D (6 bases). V was trimmed by 6 bases and J by 5 bases, leaving 11 bases between them. Germline values: CDR1 SQVTM, CDR2 ANQGSEA. The CDR3 runs to 12 residues. CDR3 in DNA: TGCAGCGTAGGGACACCAGATCAGCCCCAGCATTTT. As protein: CSVGTPDQPQHF.

The rearrangement links TRBV5-1 to TRBJ2-7, with D maybe TRBD1 (6 bases). Per the germline V gene, CDR1 is SGHRS and CDR2 is YFSETQ. The CDR3 has 13 residues. Trimming cost V 3 bases and J 6 bases, with 13 bases left between them. CDR3 protein: CASSSNRAPEQYF. The CDR3 DNA reads as TGCGCCAGCAGCTCTAACAGGGCTCCCGAGCAGTACTTC. The entire variable domain, with the rest obtained from reference TRBV5-1 and TRBJ2-7, is as follows: KAGVTQTPRYLIKTRGQQVTLSCSPISGHRSVSWYQQTPGQGLQFLFEYFSETQRNKGNFPGRFSGRQFSNSRSEMNVSTLELGDSALYLCASSSNRAPEQYFGPGTRLTVT.

The CDR3 is CASSLGLAGGRGELFF. Written as DNA, the CDR3 is TGTGCCAGCAGCTTAGGACTAGCGGGAGGTCGCGGGGAGCTGTTTTTT. The chain combines TRBV7-9 with TRBJ2-2; 13 bases agree with TRBD2. CDR1 SEHNR and CDR2 FQNEAQ come from the germline V gene (reference sequence). This CDR3 has 16 amino acids. V shed 1 base, J shed 7 bases, and the junction held 3 bases outside the gene matches.

CDR3 residues: CASSTTRANYGYTF. The CDR3 DNA follows: TGTGCCAGTAGTACTACAAGGGCTAACTATGGCTACACCTTC. V gene TRBV19 combines with J gene TRBJ1-2; D gene unclear. In germline, CDR1 is LNHDA, CDR2 SQIVND (reference sequence). The V end lost 4 bases, the J end lost 0 bases, and 9 bases lay between the germline ends. The CDR3 covers 14 residues.

The chain uses TRBV19 and TRBJ2-3; D is possibly TRBD1 (5 bases). Trimming stripped 6 bases from V and 1 base from J, with 8 bases between. Germline V CDR1 and CDR2: LNHDA, SQIVND (reference sequence). The length of the CDR3 is 13 residues. The CDR3 DNA sequence: TGTGCCAGTAGCCCGACAGGCACAGATACGCAGTATTTT. Encoded protein: CASSPTGTDTQYF.

The chain recombines TRBV28 with TRBJ1-5; D call uncertain. The germline gives CDR1 MDHEN, CDR2 SYDVKM. This CDR3 is 11 amino acids long. V was clipped by 5 bases and J by 6 bases, with 5 bases between them. The CDR3 spells CASSGSQPQHF. The CDR3 bases are TGTGCCAGCAGTGGGAGTCAGCCCCAGCATTTT. Full variable domain (outside the CDR3, taken from reference TRBV28 and TRBJ1-5): DVKVTQSSRYLVKRTGEKVFLECVQDMDHENMFWYRQDPGLGLRLIYFSYDVKMKEKGDIPEGYSVSREKKERFSLILESASTNQTSMYLCASSGSQPQHFGDGTRLSIL.

This clone was counted only a few times. The genes are TRBV5-1 and TRBJ2-2; D possibly matches TRBD1 or TRBD2 (5 bases each). This CDR3 contains 16 residues. The V gene lost 3 bases and the J gene lost 5 bases, with 17 bases spanning the gap. Germline V gene sequence: CDR1 SGHRS, CDR2 YFSETQ. The DNA of the CDR3 is TGCGCCAGCAGCTCCCAGGGAGTGGCTTATACCGGGGAGCTGTTTTTT. Protein product: CASSSQGVAYTGELFF.

About this clone itself: In the same sample, other DNA sequences code for this CDR3. V gene TRBV28 combines with J gene TRBJ2-2; no clear D gene. This CDR3 is 13 amino acids long. V was shortened by 6 bases and J by 4 bases, with 9 bases between the two germline ends. Germline lookup yields CDR1 MDHEN and CDR2 SYDVKM. Written as DNA, the CDR3 is TGTGCCAGCAGGTTACCCGCCACCGGGGAGCTGTTTTTT. It specifies CASRLPATGELFF.

The chain carries TRBV15 and TRBJ1-2, with D hard to call. The V end was cut by 0 bases, the J end by 4 bases, with 9 bases between. This CDR3 has 14 amino acids. Germline-derived CDR1 and CDR2 are LNHNV and YYDKDF (reference sequence). As DNA, the CDR3 is TGTGCCACCAGCAGAGATTTCGGGAGCTATGGCTACACCTTC. It translates to CATSRDFGSYGYTF.

This rearrangement joins TRBV2 to TRBJ2-5; TRBD1 aligns across 7 bases. The CDR3 covers 15 residues. Unmatched junction bases numbered 6, after V lost 4 bases and J lost 1 base. Per the germline V gene, CDR1 is SNHLY and CDR2 is FYNNEI. The CDR3 loop reads CASSGQGRIQETQYF. The DNA for the CDR3 is TGTGCCAGCAGTGGACAGGGTAGGATCCAAGAGACCCAGTACTTC.

V is TRBV2 and J is TRBJ1-5, with D hard to call. Trimming removed 8 bases at V and 3 bases at J, with 17 bases between. The CDR3 consists of 15 residues. CDR1 is SNHLY, CDR2 FYNNEI, per germline. The CDR3 reads CASFSSPTYNQPQHF. In DNA form, the CDR3 reads TGTGCCAGCTTTTCTTCCCCAACTTACAATCAGCCCCAGCATTTT. Supplemented by reference TRBV2 and TRBJ1-5, the full variable domain reads EPEVTQTPSHQVTQMGQEVILRCVPISNHLYFYWYRQILGQKVEFLVSFYNNEISEKSEIFDDQFSVERPDGSNFTLKIRSTKLEDSAMYFCASFSSPTYNQPQHFGDGTRLSIL.